This TCR beta chain derives from a study of shared clonotypes between healthy human individuals. Overall study findings and caveats: Only blood underwent sampling, and tissue repertoires likely differ.

Each of the donors was a healthy adult who was HIV-negative and had not had a recent acute infection or vaccination. The authors divided CD4+ cells into CD45RA+ naive and CD45RA-negative memory subsets. The length of the CDR3 is 15 residues. In germline, CDR1 is GTSNPN, CDR2 SVGIG (reference sequence). V was clipped by 2 bases and J by 6 bases, with 14 bases between them. About this clone: Its antigen is currently unknown. The identical CDR3 is also encoded by other nucleotide sequences in the sample.

Using immunoSEQ multiplex PCR, the repertoire was profiled, and TCRdb retains in-frame clones only, with some absent. The profile shows 2 million to 2.5 million clones, about 94% of them singletons. Material for sequencing was naive CD4+ T cells sorted from blood. Indicated subset: CD45RA+ positively selected. This chain uses TRBV30 with TRBJ1-6; no definite D call. The clonotype originates from a young man in good health. The CDR3 spells CAWSPLDGTNSPLHF. Here the CDR3 DNA reads TGTGCCTGGAGTCCACTGGACGGAACTAATTCACCCCTCCACTTT.